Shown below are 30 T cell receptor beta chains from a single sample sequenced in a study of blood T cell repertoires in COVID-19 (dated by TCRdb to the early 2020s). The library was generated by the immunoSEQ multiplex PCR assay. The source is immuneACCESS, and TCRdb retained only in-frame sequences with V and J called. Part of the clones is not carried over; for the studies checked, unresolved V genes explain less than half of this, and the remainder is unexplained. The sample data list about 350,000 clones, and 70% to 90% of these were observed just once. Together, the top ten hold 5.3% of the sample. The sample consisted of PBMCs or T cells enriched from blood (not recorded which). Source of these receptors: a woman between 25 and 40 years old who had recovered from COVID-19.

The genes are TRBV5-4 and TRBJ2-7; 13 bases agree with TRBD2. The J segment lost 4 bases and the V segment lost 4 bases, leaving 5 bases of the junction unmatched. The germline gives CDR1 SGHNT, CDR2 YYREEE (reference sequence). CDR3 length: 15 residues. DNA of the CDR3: TGTGCCAGCAGCCGGGGGGGACTAGCGGGGTACGAGCAGTACTTC. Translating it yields CASSRGGLAGYEQYF.

The CDR3 region is CASSSPSTGTEAFF. In DNA form, the CDR3 reads TGCGCCAGCAGCTCTCCTTCTACCGGCACTGAAGCTTTCTTT. The chain carries TRBV5-1 and TRBJ1-1; the D is unclear. The CDR3 is 14 residues long. V shed 3 bases and J shed 4 bases, with 13 bases lying between them. The V gene's germline CDR1 is SGHRS and CDR2 YFSETQ.

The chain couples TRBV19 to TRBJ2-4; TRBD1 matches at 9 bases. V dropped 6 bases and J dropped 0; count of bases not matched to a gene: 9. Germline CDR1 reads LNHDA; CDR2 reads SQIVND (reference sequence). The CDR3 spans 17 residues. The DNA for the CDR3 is TGTGCCAGTAGGCTGACAGGGGGGATTCTAGCCAAAAACATTCAGTACTTC. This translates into CASRLTGGILAKNIQYF.

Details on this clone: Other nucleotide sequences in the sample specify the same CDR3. The CDR3 nucleotides are TGTGCCAGCAGCTTTAGCGGGGGGGCTGGGGAGACCCAGTACTTC. It specifies CASSFSGGAGETQYF. The V call is TRBV7-2, the J call TRBJ2-5; 11 nucleotides line up with TRBD2. This CDR3 contains 15 residues. CDR1 and CDR2 (germline): SGHTA, FQGNSA. V lost 3 bases and J lost 5; bases outside the gene matches: 5.

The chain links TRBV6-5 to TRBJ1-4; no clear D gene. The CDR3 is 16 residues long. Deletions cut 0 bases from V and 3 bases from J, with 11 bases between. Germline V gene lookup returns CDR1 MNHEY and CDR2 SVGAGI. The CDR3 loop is CASSYSSGRPNEKLFF. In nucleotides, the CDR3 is TGTGCCAGCAGTTACTCGAGCGGACGGCCTAATGAAAAACTGTTTTTT.

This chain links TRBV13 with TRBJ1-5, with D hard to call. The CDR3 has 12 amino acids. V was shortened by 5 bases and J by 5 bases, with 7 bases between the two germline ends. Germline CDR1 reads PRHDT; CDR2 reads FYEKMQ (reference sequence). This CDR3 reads CASSQLDQPQHF. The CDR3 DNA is TGTGCCAGCAGCCAACTGGATCAGCCCCAGCATTTT.

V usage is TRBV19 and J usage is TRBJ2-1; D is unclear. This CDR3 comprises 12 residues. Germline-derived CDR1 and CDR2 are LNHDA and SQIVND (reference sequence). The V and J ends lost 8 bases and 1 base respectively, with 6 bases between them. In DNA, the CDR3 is TGTGCCAGTGGGCCTTCCTACAATGAGCAGTTCTTC. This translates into CASGPSYNEQFF.

The DNA for the CDR3 is TGTGCCAGCAGTCGGGTTTGGGAGACCCAGTACTTC. It yields the protein CASSRVWETQYF. The chain couples TRBV28 to TRBJ2-5, with unresolved D. With 5 bases removed from V and 5 bases from J, the gap between germline ends came to 9 bases. From germline, CDR1 is MDHEN and CDR2 SYDVKM. This CDR3 has 12 residues.

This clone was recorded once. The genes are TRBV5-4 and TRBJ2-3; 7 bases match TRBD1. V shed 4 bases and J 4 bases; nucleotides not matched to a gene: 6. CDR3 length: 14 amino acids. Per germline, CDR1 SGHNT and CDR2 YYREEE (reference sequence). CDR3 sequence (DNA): TGTGCCAGCAGCCCCAACACAGGGGCAGATACGCAGTATTTT. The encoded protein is CASSPNTGADTQYF.

CDR3: CASTPPDRWPQHF. Written as DNA, the CDR3 is TGTGCCAGCACCCCCCCCGACAGATGGCCCCAGCATTTT. The V call is TRBV28, the J call TRBJ1-5, with D perhaps TRBD1 (5 bases). In germline, CDR1 is MDHEN, CDR2 SYDVKM. The CDR3 sequence is 13 residues long. V shed 7 bases and J shed 9 bases, with 16 bases lying between them. Full variable domain (remainder filled in from reference TRBV28 and TRBJ1-5): DVKVTQSSRYLVKRTGEKVFLECVQDMDHENMFWYRQDPGLGLRLIYFSYDVKMKEKGDIPEGYSVSREKKERFSLILESASTNQTSMYLCASTPPDRWPQHFGDGTRLSIL.

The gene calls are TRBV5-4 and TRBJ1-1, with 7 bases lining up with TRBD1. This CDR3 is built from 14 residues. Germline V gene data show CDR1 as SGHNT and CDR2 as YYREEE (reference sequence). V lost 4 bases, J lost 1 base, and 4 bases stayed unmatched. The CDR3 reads CASSLRQGNTEAFF. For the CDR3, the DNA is TGTGCCAGCAGCCTCCGACAGGGGAACACTGAAGCTTTCTTT.

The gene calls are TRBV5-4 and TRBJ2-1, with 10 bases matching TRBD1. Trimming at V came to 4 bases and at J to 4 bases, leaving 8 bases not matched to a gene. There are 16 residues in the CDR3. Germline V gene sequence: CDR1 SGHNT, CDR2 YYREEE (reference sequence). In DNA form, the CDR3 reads TGTGCCAGCAGCAGCGCCCGGGACAGGGGTTACAATGAGCAGTTCTTC. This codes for CASSSARDRGYNEQFF.

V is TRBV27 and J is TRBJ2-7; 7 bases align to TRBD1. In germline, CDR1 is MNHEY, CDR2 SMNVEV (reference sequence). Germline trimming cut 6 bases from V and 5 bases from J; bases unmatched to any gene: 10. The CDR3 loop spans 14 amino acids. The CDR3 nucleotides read TGTGCCAGCAGGAGGGGGCCGCTGGCGCACGAGCAGTACTTC. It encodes CASRRGPLAHEQYF.

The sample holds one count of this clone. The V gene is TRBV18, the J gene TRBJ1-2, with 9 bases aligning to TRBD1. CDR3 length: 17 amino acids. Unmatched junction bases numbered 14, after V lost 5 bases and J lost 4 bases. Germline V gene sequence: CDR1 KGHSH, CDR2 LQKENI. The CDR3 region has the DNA TGTGCCAGCTCAGCTAAGACCGGGACAGGGATTAGCTATGGCTACACCTTC. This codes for CASSAKTGTGISYGYTF.

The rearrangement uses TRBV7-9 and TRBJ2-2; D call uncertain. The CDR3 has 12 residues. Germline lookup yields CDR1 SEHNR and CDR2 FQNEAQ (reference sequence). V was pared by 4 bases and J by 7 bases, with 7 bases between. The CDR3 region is CASSYPGGELFF. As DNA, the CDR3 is TGTGCCAGCAGCTACCCGGGCGGGGAGCTGTTTTTT.

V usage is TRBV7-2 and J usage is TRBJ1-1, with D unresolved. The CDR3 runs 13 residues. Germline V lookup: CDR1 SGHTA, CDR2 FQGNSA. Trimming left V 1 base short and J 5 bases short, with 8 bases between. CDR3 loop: CASSLGLQTEAFF. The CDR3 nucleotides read TGTGCCAGCAGCTTAGGACTCCAGACTGAAGCTTTCTTT.

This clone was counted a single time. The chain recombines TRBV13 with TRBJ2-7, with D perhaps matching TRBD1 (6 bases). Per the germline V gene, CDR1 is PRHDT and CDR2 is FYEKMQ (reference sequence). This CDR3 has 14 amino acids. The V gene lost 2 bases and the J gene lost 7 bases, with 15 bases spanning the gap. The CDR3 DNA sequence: TGTGCCAGCAGCTTAAACACAGGGTTAGGGGAGCAGTACTTC. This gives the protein CASSLNTGLGEQYF.

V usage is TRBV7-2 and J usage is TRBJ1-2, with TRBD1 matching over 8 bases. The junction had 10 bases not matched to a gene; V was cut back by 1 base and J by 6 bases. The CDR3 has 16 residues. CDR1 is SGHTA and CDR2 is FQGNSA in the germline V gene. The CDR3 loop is CASSLDSGRGRDGYTF. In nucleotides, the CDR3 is TGTGCCAGCAGCTTAGATTCGGGCAGGGGGCGCGATGGCTACACCTTC. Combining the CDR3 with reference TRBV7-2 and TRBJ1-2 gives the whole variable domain GAGVSQSPSNKVTEKGKDVELRCDPISGHTALYWYRQSLGQGLEFLIYFQGNSAPDKSGLPSDRFSAERTGGSVSTLTIQRTQQEDSAVYLCASSLDSGRGRDGYTFGSGTRLTVV.

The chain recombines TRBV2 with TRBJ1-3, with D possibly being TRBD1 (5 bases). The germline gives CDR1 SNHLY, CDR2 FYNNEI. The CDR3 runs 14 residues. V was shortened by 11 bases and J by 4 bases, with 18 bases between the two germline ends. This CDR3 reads CAGGGAEGGNTIYF. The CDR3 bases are TGTGCCGGTGGAGGGGCCGAGGGAGGAAACACCATATATTTT.

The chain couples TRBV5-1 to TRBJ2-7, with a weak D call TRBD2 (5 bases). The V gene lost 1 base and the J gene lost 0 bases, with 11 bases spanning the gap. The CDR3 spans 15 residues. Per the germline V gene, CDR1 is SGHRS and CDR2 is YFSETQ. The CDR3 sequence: CASSLIAFSSYEQYF. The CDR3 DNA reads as TGCGCCAGCAGCTTGATAGCGTTTAGCTCCTACGAGCAGTACTTC.

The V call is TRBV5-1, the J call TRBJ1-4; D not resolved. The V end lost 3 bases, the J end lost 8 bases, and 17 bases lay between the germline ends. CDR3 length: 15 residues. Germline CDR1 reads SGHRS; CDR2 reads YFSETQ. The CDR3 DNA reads TGCGCCAGCAGCTCTGACACCCCTGCGACCGAAAAACTGTTTTTT. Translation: CASSSDTPATEKLFF.

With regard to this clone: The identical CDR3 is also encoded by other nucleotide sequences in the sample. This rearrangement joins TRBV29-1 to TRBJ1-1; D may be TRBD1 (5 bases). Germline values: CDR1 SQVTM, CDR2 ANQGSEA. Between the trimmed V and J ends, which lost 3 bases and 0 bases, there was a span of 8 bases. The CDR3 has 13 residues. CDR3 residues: CSVEGRVNTEAFF. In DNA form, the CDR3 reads TGCAGCGTTGAGGGCAGGGTGAACACTGAAGCTTTCTTT. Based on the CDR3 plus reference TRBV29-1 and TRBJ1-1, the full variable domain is SAVISQKPSRDICQRGTSLTIQCQVDSQVTMMFWYRQQPGQSLTLIATANQGSEATYESGFVIDKFPISRPNLTFSTLTVSNMSPEDSSIYLCSVEGRVNTEAFFGQGTRLTVV.

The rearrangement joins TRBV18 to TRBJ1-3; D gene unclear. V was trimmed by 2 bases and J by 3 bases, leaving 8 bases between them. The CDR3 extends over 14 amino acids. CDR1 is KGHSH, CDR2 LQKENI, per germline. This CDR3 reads CASSPNGGGNTIYF. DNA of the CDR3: TGTGCCAGCTCACCAAACGGCGGTGGAAACACCATATATTTT.

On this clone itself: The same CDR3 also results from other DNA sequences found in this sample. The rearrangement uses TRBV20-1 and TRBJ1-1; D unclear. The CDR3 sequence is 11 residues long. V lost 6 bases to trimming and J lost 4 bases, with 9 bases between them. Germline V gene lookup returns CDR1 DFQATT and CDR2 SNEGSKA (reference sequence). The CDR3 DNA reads TGCAGTGCCAGCCGGGGCACTGAAGCTTTCTTT. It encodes CSASRGTEAFF.

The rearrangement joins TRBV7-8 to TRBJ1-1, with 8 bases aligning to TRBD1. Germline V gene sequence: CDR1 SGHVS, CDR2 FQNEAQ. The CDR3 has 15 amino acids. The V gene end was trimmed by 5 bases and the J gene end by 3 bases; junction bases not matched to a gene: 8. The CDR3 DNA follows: TGTGCCAGCAGCCCAGGGGCAGGGGGCGACACTGAAGCTTTCTTT. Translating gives CASSPGAGGDTEAFF.

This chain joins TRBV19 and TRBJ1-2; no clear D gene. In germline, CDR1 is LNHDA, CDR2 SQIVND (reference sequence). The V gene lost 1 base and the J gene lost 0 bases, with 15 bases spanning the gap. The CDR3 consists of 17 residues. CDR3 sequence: CASSIARTEQSNYGYTF. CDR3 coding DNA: TGTGCCAGTAGTATAGCCCGAACGGAGCAATCTAACTATGGCTACACCTTC.

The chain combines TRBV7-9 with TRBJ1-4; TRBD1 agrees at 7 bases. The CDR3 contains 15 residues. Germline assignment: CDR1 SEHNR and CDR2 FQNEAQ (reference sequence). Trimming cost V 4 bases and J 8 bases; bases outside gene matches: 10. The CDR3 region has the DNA TGTGCCAGCAGCTCCCGGGACAGCATAGAAGAAAAACTGTTTTTT. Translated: CASSSRDSIEEKLFF.

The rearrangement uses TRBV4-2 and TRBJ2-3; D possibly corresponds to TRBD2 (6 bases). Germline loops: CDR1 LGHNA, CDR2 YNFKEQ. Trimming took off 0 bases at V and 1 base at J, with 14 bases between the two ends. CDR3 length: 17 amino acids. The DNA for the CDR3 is TGTGCCAGCAGCCAAGATCAGGGCCAGCGGGGCACAGATACGCAGTATTTT. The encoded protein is CASSQDQGQRGTDTQYF.

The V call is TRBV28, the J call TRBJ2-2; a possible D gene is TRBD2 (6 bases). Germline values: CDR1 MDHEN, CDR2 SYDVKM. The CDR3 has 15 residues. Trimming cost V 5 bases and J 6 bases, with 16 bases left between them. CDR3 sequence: CASSPGGGWAGELFF. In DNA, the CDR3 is TGTGCCAGCAGTCCCGGTGGAGGGTGGGCCGGGGAGCTGTTTTTT.

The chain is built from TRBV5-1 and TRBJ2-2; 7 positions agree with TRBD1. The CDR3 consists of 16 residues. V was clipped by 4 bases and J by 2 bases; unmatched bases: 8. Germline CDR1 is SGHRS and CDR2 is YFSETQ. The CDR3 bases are TGCGCCAGCAGCCAGACGACAGGGCCCAACACCGGGGAGCTGTTTTTT. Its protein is CASSQTTGPNTGELFF.